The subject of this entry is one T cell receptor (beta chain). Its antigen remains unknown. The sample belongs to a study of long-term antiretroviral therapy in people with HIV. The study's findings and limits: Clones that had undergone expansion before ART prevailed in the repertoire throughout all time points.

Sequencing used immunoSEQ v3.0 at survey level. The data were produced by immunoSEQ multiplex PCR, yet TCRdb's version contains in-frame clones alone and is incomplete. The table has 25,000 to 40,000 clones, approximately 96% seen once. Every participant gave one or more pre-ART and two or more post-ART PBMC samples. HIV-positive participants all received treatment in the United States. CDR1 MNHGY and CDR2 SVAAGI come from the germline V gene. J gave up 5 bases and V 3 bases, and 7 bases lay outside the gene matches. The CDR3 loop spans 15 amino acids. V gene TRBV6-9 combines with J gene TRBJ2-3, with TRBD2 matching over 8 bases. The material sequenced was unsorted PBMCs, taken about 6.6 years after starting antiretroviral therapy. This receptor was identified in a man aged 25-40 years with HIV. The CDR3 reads CASSYSGGAGDTQYF. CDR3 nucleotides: TGTGCCAGCAGTTACTCGGGGGGGGCGGGAGATACGCAGTATTTT.